The 18 T cell receptor beta chains below all came from one sample that was sequenced in a study of T cell responses to AZD1222 COVID-19 vaccine. Measured with immunoSEQ multiplex PCR; TCRdb has only the in-frame clones, and not every one. The table records some 150,000 clones, around 88% of them present only once. The sample was peripheral blood, taken on day 0 of AZD1222 vaccination. The receptors were gathered from an adult in good health.

The chain carries TRBV6-2 or TRBV6-3 and TRBJ1-2, with TRBD1 as a possible D gene (5 bases). CDR3 length: 15 amino acids. V lost 0 bases and J lost 4, with 12 bases in between. Per germline, CDR1 MNHEY and CDR2 SVGEGT. CDR3 nucleotide sequence: TGTGCCAGCAGTTACTCGAAGGGGTCTGGCTATGGCTACACCTTC. It yields the protein CASSYSKGSGYGYTF.

This chain connects TRBV27 to TRBJ2-7; 8 bases match TRBD1. The V gene end was trimmed by 3 bases and the J gene end by 6 bases; junction bases not matched to a gene: 4. CDR1 MNHEY and CDR2 SMNVEV come from the germline V gene (reference sequence). The CDR3 extends over 13 amino acids. CDR3 in amino acids: CASSFVDRGEQYF. CDR3 sequence (DNA): TGTGCCAGCAGTTTCGTCGACAGGGGCGAGCAGTACTTC.

The rearrangement joins TRBV28 to TRBJ1-2; D is perhaps TRBD1 (5 bases). V lost 5 bases and J lost 3, with 13 bases in between. Germline V gives CDR1 MDHEN, CDR2 SYDVKM. The CDR3 totals 14 residues. Here the CDR3 reads CASSPRQSHYGYTF. The CDR3 region has the DNA TGTGCCAGCAGTCCCCGACAGAGCCACTATGGCTACACCTTC.

The chain couples TRBV28 to TRBJ1-2; possible D gene TRBD1, 6 bases. The CDR3 totals 14 residues. V lost 3 bases and J 2 bases, leaving 10 bases between the germline ends. Per germline, CDR1 MDHEN and CDR2 SYDVKM. The CDR3 here is CASSLDSSNYGYTF. For the CDR3, the DNA is TGTGCCAGCAGTTTGGACAGTTCGAACTATGGCTACACCTTC.

The J gene is TRBJ2-5, the V gene TRBV27; 9 positions match TRBD2. Germline V CDR1 and CDR2: MNHEY, SMNVEV (reference sequence). After removal of 2 bases from V and 1 base from J, the junction contained 8 bases not matched to a gene. The CDR3 contains 17 residues. Written as DNA, the CDR3 is TGTGCCAGCAGTTTAAGGTTGGGTAGCGGGAGCCAAGAGACCCAGTACTTC. Its protein product is CASSLRLGSGSQETQYF.

V is TRBV9 and J is TRBJ1-1; D not certain. The CDR3 length is 20 residues. In germline, CDR1 is SGDLS, CDR2 YYNGEE. Trimming pared 4 bases from V and 4 bases from J, leaving 32 bases between. In DNA form, the CDR3 reads TGTGCCAGCAGCCTTACGGTGGGAGCACTGAAGCCTCCTGGGAGCACTGAAGCTTTCTTT. Translated, it gives CASSLTVGALKPPGSTEAFF.

The V gene is TRBV6-6, the J gene TRBJ2-3; possibly TRBD1 for D (6 bases). Trimming took 10 bases from V and 3 from J, leaving 17 bases between them. Per the germline V gene, CDR1 is MNHNY and CDR2 is SVGAGI (reference sequence). The CDR3 contains 14 residues. CDR3 DNA: TGTGCCACCAGGGGCCGGGGACGAACAGATACGCAGTATTTT. Amino acids: CATRGRGRTDTQYF.

The chain joins TRBV23-1 to TRBJ1-6; D is ambiguous. TRBV23-1 is flagged as an ORF with uncertain function. The germline V and J ends were trimmed by 6 bases and 11 bases, with 17 bases remaining between them. CDR3 size: 14 residues. This chain's CDR3 is CASSIRILGPPLHF. The CDR3 DNA reads as TGCGCCAGCAGCATAAGAATACTCGGCCCACCCCTCCACTTT.

The chain couples TRBV28 to TRBJ1-6; tentatively, D is TRBD1 (6 bases). This CDR3 is built from 14 residues. Deletions cut 6 bases from V and 9 bases from J, with 15 bases between. The germline V gene encodes CDR1 MDHEN and CDR2 SYDVKM. CDR3 sequence reads: CASSLGGGISPLHF. The DNA of the CDR3 is TGTGCCAGCAGCTTGGGGGGCGGTATTTCACCCCTCCACTTT.

The genes are TRBV18 and TRBJ2-7, with D maybe TRBD2 (6 bases). V was clipped by 3 bases and J by 3 bases, with 12 bases between them. Per germline, CDR1 KGHSH and CDR2 LQKENI. There are 14 residues in the CDR3. CDR3 loop: CASSPRGGDYEQYF. DNA of the CDR3: TGTGCCAGCTCACCCCGCGGCGGGGACTACGAGCAGTACTTC.

The chain links TRBV5-1 to TRBJ2-3; D is ambiguous. This CDR3 region has 16 residues. Looked up from germline, CDR1 is SGHRS and CDR2 is YFSETQ. Trimming shortened V by 4 bases and J by 0 bases, and 15 bases separated the two germline ends. The CDR3 nucleotides are TGCGCCAGCAGCCCCCTTGGCGGTTCTAGCACAGATACGCAGTATTTT. Residues: CASSPLGGSSTDTQYF.

The chain is built from TRBV28 and TRBJ1-1, with D possibly being TRBD1 (5 bases). This CDR3 has 14 amino acids. V was clipped by 5 bases and J by 8 bases, with 18 bases between them. Per the germline V gene, CDR1 is MDHEN and CDR2 is SYDVKM. The CDR3 DNA reads TGTGCCAGCAGTGGGGGGGAACTTTTGGGAGAAGCTTTCTTT. It codes for CASSGGELLGEAFF.

The chain couples TRBV7-2 to TRBJ2-3, with TRBD2 identical over 12 bases. CDR1 is SGHTA, CDR2 FQGNSA, per germline. The trim removed 4 bases at V and 4 bases at J, leaving 3 bases unmatched. CDR3 length equals 15 residues. The CDR3 sequence: CASSSASGGADTQYF. The CDR3 DNA sequence: TGTGCCAGCAGCTCAGCTAGCGGGGGGGCAGATACGCAGTATTTT.

The chain has TRBV2 and TRBJ2-2; TRBD1 aligns across 12 bases. With V trimmed by 6 bases and J by 4 bases, 6 bases remained unmatched. CDR3 length: 16 residues. Germline-derived CDR1 and CDR2 are SNHLY and FYNNEI. CDR3 in amino acids: CASRGDRGRATGELFF. DNA for the CDR3: TGTGCCAGCAGGGGGGACAGGGGGCGCGCCACCGGGGAGCTGTTTTTT.

This sequence joins TRBV19 and TRBJ1-2, with 7 bases aligning to TRBD1. The CDR3 consists of 14 residues. The V and J ends lost 6 bases and 5 bases, in that order; junction bases with no gene match: 9. Germline-derived CDR1 and CDR2 are LNHDA and SQIVND (reference sequence). CDR3 DNA sequence: TGTGCCAGTAGGCTCGGGACAGCGCGATATGGCTACACCTTC. Translating it yields CASRLGTARYGYTF.

The chain carries TRBV24-1 and TRBJ2-5; 7 bases map to TRBD1. The CDR3 is 15 residues long. Germline V CDR1 and CDR2: KGHDR, SFDVKD. J gave up 2 bases and V 5 bases, and 7 bases lay outside the gene matches. This CDR3 reads CATSVWTGGQETQYF. The CDR3 DNA sequence: TGTGCCACCAGTGTCTGGACAGGCGGGCAAGAGACCCAGTACTTC.

In this sample, this clone turned up once. The chain carries TRBV5-1 and TRBJ2-4; D not resolved. Germline values: CDR1 SGHRS, CDR2 YFSETQ. The CDR3 is 12 residues long. V was cut by 4 bases and J by 4 bases, with 6 bases left in between. DNA for the CDR3: TGCGCCAGCAGCCGTGAAAAAAACATTCAGTACTTC. Encoded protein: CASSREKNIQYF. Full variable domain (rest looked up from reference TRBV5-1 and TRBJ2-4): KAGVTQTPRYLIKTRGQQVTLSCSPISGHRSVSWYQQTPGQGLQFLFEYFSETQRNKGNFPGRFSGRQFSNSRSEMNVSTLELGDSALYLCASSREKNIQYFGAGTRLSVL.

This clone was detected once. CDR3: CASSRIGSSGNTIYF. The CDR3, as DNA: TGTGCCAGCAGCCGCATTGGCAGCTCTGGAAACACCATATATTTT. The rearrangement links TRBV7-8 to TRBJ1-3; no reliable D call. Germline V lookup: CDR1 SGHVS, CDR2 FQNEAQ. This CDR3 has 15 residues. The ends were cut back, 5 bases at V and 0 bases at J, with 11 bases in the middle. Filled out from reference TRBV7-8 and TRBJ1-3, the complete variable domain reads GAGVSQSPRYKVAKRGQDVALRCDPISGHVSLFWYQQALGQGPEFLTYFQNEAQLDKSGLPSDRFFAERPEGSVSTLKIQRTQQEDSAVYLCASSRIGSSGNTIYFGEGSWLTVV.